This T cell receptor beta chain was observed in a study of T cell repertoires in cytomegalovirus infection. V trimming: 8 bases; J trimming: 5 bases; junction bases outside the gene matches: 9. The CDR3 sequence is 14 residues long. CDR1 and CDR2 from the germline V gene are MNHEY and SVGAGI. TCRdb reprocessed the reads with MiXCR, giving one entry per CDR3 protein. The sample lists about 530,000 distinct CDR3 sequences; more than 20% were seen once. The chain recombines TRBV6-5 with TRBJ1-2, with 9 bases fitting TRBD1. Input material: PBMCs. The source of this sequence is a human donor in good health (CMV status not recorded). Some clones in this sample may be carry-over from other donors' samples. CDR3 sequence: CASGLSGQGYGYTF. CDR3 nucleotides: TGTGCCAGCGGACTTTCGGGACAGGGTTATGGCTACACCTTC.